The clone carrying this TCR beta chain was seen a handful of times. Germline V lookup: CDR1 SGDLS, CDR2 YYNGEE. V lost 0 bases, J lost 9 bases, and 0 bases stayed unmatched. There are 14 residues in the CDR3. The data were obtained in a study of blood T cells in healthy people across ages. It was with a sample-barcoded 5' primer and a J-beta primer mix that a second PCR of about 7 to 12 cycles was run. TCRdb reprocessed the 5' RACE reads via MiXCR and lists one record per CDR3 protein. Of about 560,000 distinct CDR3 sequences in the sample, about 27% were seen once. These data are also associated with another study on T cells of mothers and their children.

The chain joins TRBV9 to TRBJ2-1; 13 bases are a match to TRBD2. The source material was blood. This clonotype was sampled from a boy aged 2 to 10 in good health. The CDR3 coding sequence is TGTGCCAGCAGCGTAGGACTAGCGGGGGGTGAGCAGTTCTTC. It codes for CASSVGLAGGEQFF.